One and the same sample provided the 27 T cell receptor beta chains below, sequenced in a study of chemoradiotherapy in HPV16-positive cancers. The repertoire was sequenced with immunoSEQ multiplex PCR; TCRdb's copy has only in-frame clones and lacks some. This sample has 4,000 or so clones, with 85% to 90% found just once. The material was obtained from a patient who underwent chemoradiotherapy. Receptors originate from a human donor with HPV-associated anogenital cancer.

The chain employs TRBV6-1 and TRBJ2-7; D is uncertain. This CDR3 has 13 residues. Trimming stripped 5 bases from V and 4 bases from J, with 12 bases between. CDR1 and CDR2 (germline): MNHNS, SASEGT. The CDR3 loop is CASSRQPRYEQYF. In DNA form, the CDR3 reads TGTGCCAGCAGTCGACAACCCAGGTACGAGCAGTACTTC.

The J gene is TRBJ2-5, the V gene TRBV5-6; 10 bases line up with TRBD1. V dropped 6 bases and J dropped 5; count of bases not matched to a gene: 16. The V gene's germline CDR1 is SGHDT and CDR2 YYEEEE. The CDR3 spans 17 residues. In DNA form, the CDR3 reads TGTGCCAGCACCAATGTTAGGGGACAGGGGCAACGGGAGACCCAGTACTTC. Its protein product is CASTNVRGQGQRETQYF.

The V and J genes are TRBV9 and TRBJ2-1; 9 bases match TRBD2. The CDR3 spans 16 residues. With 4 bases clipped from V and 7 bases from J, the junction kept 12 bases outside the gene matches. In germline, CDR1 is SGDLS, CDR2 YYNGEE. CDR3 residues: CASSPRGGGGVNEQFF. The DNA for the CDR3 is TGTGCCAGCAGCCCCCGGGGCGGCGGGGGGGTGAATGAGCAGTTCTTC.

V is TRBV5-1 and J is TRBJ1-6; 7 bases line up with TRBD1. The CDR3 totals 14 residues. With 6 bases clipped from V and 7 bases from J, the junction kept 7 bases outside the gene matches. CDR1 is SGHRS, CDR2 YFSETQ, per germline. CDR3 in DNA: TGCGCCAGCACTCCCGGGGACAGAAATTCACCCCTCCACTTT. Its protein product is CASTPGDRNSPLHF.

The rearrangement joins TRBV13 to TRBJ1-1; D is unresolved. Germline V lookup: CDR1 PRHDT, CDR2 FYEKMQ (reference sequence). CDR3 size: 12 residues. Trimming stripped 8 bases from V and 5 bases from J, with 12 bases between. The CDR3 protein is CASALSGTEAFF. CDR3 bases: TGTGCCAGCGCACTCTCGGGGACTGAAGCTTTCTTT.

This chain connects TRBV6-5 to TRBJ2-7; maybe TRBD2 (5 bases). With 10 bases removed from V and 6 bases from J, the gap between germline ends came to 13 bases. This CDR3 comprises 11 residues. CDR1 and CDR2 from the germline V gene are MNHEY and SVGAGI. CDR3 sequence reads: CATGRGFEQYF. The CDR3 DNA reads as TGTGCCACCGGTCGGGGATTCGAGCAGTACTTC.

CDR3 coding DNA: TGTGCCAGCAGGAGGCAGGGTAGTCAGCCCCAGCATTTT. It translates to CASRRQGSQPQHF. The genes are TRBV2 and TRBJ1-5, with a tentative D call TRBD1 (5 bases). The V gene lost 6 bases and the J gene lost 6 bases, with 12 bases spanning the gap. Germline-derived CDR1 and CDR2 are SNHLY and FYNNEI. CDR3 length: 13 amino acids.

The CDR3 spells CASSMRGAGNQPQHF. CDR3 DNA sequence: TGTGCCAGTAGTATGAGGGGGGCGGGCAATCAGCCCCAGCATTTT. V is TRBV19 and J is TRBJ1-5, with D tentatively TRBD1 (6 bases). CDR3 length equals 15 residues. Germline assignment: CDR1 LNHDA and CDR2 SQIVND (reference sequence). V dropped 3 bases and J dropped 2 bases, with 11 bases sitting between them.

The rearrangement joins TRBV30 to TRBJ1-5; no reliable D call. This CDR3 has 13 amino acids. V lost 3 bases, J lost 0 bases, and 6 bases lay in between. The germline CDR1 and CDR2 sequences are GTSNPN and SVGIG (reference sequence). The CDR3 spells CAWSPSSNQPQHF. As DNA, the CDR3 is TGTGCCTGGAGCCCGAGTAGCAATCAGCCCCAGCATTTT.

V usage is TRBV7-2 and J usage is TRBJ2-1; 16 nucleotides align to TRBD2. The V segment lost 8 bases and the J segment 5 bases; nucleotides outside the gene matches: 6. The V gene's germline CDR1 is SGHTA and CDR2 FQGNSA. The CDR3 consists of 16 residues. The DNA of the CDR3 is TGTGCCAGCGGAAAGGGACTAGCGGGGGGGGACAATGAGCAGTTCTTC. This translates into CASGKGLAGGDNEQFF.

Concerning this clone itself: A read error may account for a junction end that differs from germline. V and J are TRBV6-1 and TRBJ2-4; unclear D gene. The CDR3 length is 13 residues. CDR1 MNHNS and CDR2 SASEGT come from the germline V gene. In nucleotides, the CDR3 is TGTGCCAGCAGTGAACAGGCCAGAAACATTCAGTACTTC. Translated: CASSEQARNIQYF.

This rearrangement joins TRBV25-1 to TRBJ2-7, with D possibly matching TRBD2 (5 bases). Germline CDR1 and CDR2: MGHDK and SYGVNS. The CDR3 consists of 15 residues. The V and J ends lost 6 bases and 4 bases respectively, with 19 bases between them. The DNA for the CDR3 is TGTGCCAGCAGCGCCTCCGGTGTGAGGGCTTACGAGCAGTACTTC. Protein sequence: CASSASGVRAYEQYF.

This chain joins TRBV5-5 and TRBJ2-7; possibly TRBD1 for D (6 bases). Trimming stripped 0 bases from V and 2 bases from J, with 9 bases between. Germline V lookup: CDR1 SGHKS, CDR2 YYEKEE (reference sequence). CDR3 length: 14 amino acids. CDR3 sequence: CASSLVEGAYEQYF. The CDR3 DNA reads as TGTGCCAGCAGCTTGGTTGAGGGGGCCTACGAGCAGTACTTC.

V gene TRBV5-1 combines with J gene TRBJ2-2; no definite D call. This CDR3 has 11 amino acids. V was cut by 4 bases and J by 3 bases, with 1 base left in between. Germline V gene lookup returns CDR1 SGHRS and CDR2 YFSETQ. CDR3 protein: CASSDTGELFF. DNA for the CDR3: TGCGCCAGCAGCGACACCGGGGAGCTGTTTTTT.

V usage is TRBV6-6 and J usage is TRBJ2-7; D is ambiguous. The V gene lost 6 bases and the J gene lost 0 bases, with 9 bases spanning the gap. Germline CDR1 is MNHNY and CDR2 is SVGAGI (reference sequence). The CDR3 has 13 amino acids. The DNA of the CDR3 is TGTGCCAGCAGAGGCTTCAACTCCTACGAGCAGTACTTC. Translating it yields CASRGFNSYEQYF.

A single count supports this clone. The rearrangement links TRBV11-1 to TRBJ2-1; 10 bases match TRBD2. The CDR3 sequence is 18 residues long. Trimming took 2 bases from V and 1 from J; bases not matched to a gene: 8. From germline, CDR1 is SGHAT and CDR2 FQDESV (reference sequence). The DNA of the CDR3 is TGTGCCAGCAGCTTAAGGGCAATAGCGGGGGGTTCCTACAATGAGCAGTTCTTC. Amino acid sequence: CASSLRAIAGGSYNEQFF.

The V gene is TRBV6-1, the J gene TRBJ2-7; no firm D call. CDR3 length: 14 residues. CDR1 MNHNS and CDR2 SASEGT come from the germline V gene. V lost 7 bases, J lost 0 bases, and 13 bases lay in between. In DNA, the CDR3 is TGTGCCAGCAAGATTGGCCATAGCTCCTACGAGCAGTACTTC. It is translated as CASKIGHSSYEQYF.

The table lists this clone with a few counts. V and J are TRBV20-1 and TRBJ2-7; D is unclear. The V and J ends lost 1 base and 3 bases respectively, with 4 bases between them. The CDR3 has 11 amino acids. Germline CDR1 and CDR2: DFQATT and SNEGSKA (reference sequence). The CDR3 spells CSARGYYEQYF. The CDR3 DNA follows: TGCAGTGCTAGAGGTTACTACGAGCAGTACTTC.

The CDR3 region is CASSLETSGRWAYEQYF. For the CDR3, the DNA is TGCGCCAGCAGCTTGGAAACTAGCGGGCGTTGGGCCTACGAGCAGTACTTC. The gene calls are TRBV5-1 and TRBJ2-7; 9 nucleotides agree with TRBD2. V dropped 0 bases and J dropped 2; count of bases not matched to a gene: 9. This CDR3 comprises 17 residues. Germline CDR1 reads SGHRS; CDR2 reads YFSETQ.

The rearrangement uses TRBV6-6 and TRBJ2-1; no clear D. V was trimmed by 2 bases and J by 6 bases, leaving 5 bases between them. CDR3 length equals 12 residues. The germline V gene encodes CDR1 MNHNY and CDR2 SVGAGI (reference sequence). In DNA form, the CDR3 reads TGTGCCAGCAGTTACCTCCTCAATGAGCAGTTCTTC. The encoded protein is CASSYLLNEQFF.

The gene calls are TRBV7-6 and TRBJ2-5, with unresolved D. This CDR3 is 13 amino acids long. Germline CDR1 is SGHVS and CDR2 is FNYEAQ. With 0 bases removed from V and 4 bases from J, the gap between germline ends came to 6 bases. The CDR3 region has the DNA TGTGCCAGCAGCTTAGCGGGTGGAGAGACCCAGTACTTC. Translating it yields CASSLAGGETQYF.

This clone has more than one count but fewer than ten. This chain uses TRBV11-2 with TRBJ1-3, with D maybe TRBD1 (5 bases). The CDR3 spans 13 residues. The germline V gene encodes CDR1 SGHAT and CDR2 FQNNGV. Trimming took 3 bases from V and 4 from J, leaving 7 bases between them. In DNA form, the CDR3 reads TGTGCCAGCAGCTTGACAGTAGGAAACACCATATATTTT. Residues: CASSLTVGNTIYF.

The chain has TRBV30 and TRBJ2-5; D is ambiguous. The V gene lost 0 bases and the J gene lost 4 bases, with 9 bases spanning the gap. Germline CDR1 reads GTSNPN; CDR2 reads SVGIG (reference sequence). This CDR3 has 13 amino acids. The CDR3 sequence: CAWSVLIGETQYF. The CDR3 DNA follows: TGTGCCTGGAGTGTACTAATAGGAGAGACCCAGTACTTC.

This sequence joins TRBV7-2 and TRBJ1-6; D is unresolved. Germline-derived CDR1 and CDR2 are SGHTA and FQGNSA. The CDR3 spans 14 residues. Trimming left V 3 bases short and J 5 bases short, with 8 bases between. CDR3 bases: TGTGCCAGCAGCTTCCTCGATAATAATTCACCCCTCCACTTT. Translating gives CASSFLDNNSPLHF.

J is TRBJ1-2 and V is TRBV2, with 7 nucleotides matching TRBD1. This CDR3 is built from 13 residues. CDR1 and CDR2 from the germline V gene are SNHLY and FYNNEI. The ends lost 5 bases at V and 5 bases at J; junction bases unmatched: 5. CDR3 protein: CASSPGQVYGYTF. The CDR3 nucleotides are TGTGCCAGCAGTCCCGGACAGGTATATGGCTACACCTTC.

This clone occurred a few times. The chain is built from TRBV7-2 and TRBJ2-7; D not resolved. In germline, CDR1 is SGHTA, CDR2 FQGNSA. The CDR3 is 13 residues long. Trimming pared 4 bases from V and 4 bases from J, leaving 11 bases between. For the CDR3, the DNA is TGTGCCAGCAGCTCCCCAAACGATTACGAGCAGTACTTC. It specifies CASSSPNDYEQYF.

This clone was counted between two and nine times. This chain joins TRBV27 and TRBJ1-1; D may be TRBD1 (5 bases). Deletions cut 3 bases from V and 6 bases from J, with 17 bases between. There are 15 residues in the CDR3. Germline V lookup: CDR1 MNHEY, CDR2 SMNVEV (reference sequence). CDR3 nucleotides: TGTGCCAGCAGTTTTCTGGGGGGTATGATGTCTGAAGCTTTCTTT. It is translated as CASSFLGGMMSEAFF.